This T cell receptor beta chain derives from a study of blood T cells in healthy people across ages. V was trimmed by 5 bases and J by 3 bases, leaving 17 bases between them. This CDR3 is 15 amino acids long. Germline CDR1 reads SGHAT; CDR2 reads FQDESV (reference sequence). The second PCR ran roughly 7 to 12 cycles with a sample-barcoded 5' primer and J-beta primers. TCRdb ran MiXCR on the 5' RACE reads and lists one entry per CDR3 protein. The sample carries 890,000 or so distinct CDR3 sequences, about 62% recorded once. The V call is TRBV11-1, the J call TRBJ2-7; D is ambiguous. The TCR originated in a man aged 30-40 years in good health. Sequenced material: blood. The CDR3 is CASSKNARRDYEQYF. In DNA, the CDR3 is TGTGCCAGCAGCAAAAACGCCCGAAGGGACTACGAGCAGTACTTC.